A selection of T cell receptor beta chains follows, all from one sample in a study of T cells in Graves' hyperthyroidism and ophthalmopathy. TCRdb recomputed calls from the multiplex PCR reads with MiXCR, one row per CDR3 protein. The sample holds a few hundred thousand distinct CDR3 sequences, about 15% seen once. The specimen sequenced was blood. The receptors shown here come from a woman aged 30 to 39 with Graves' hyperthyroidism. The conserved cysteine and the conserved F or W are not part of the CDR3 here. Where a row states a size, it is once, few, many or the class of an expanded clone; other rows omit it.

J	size	V	CDR3
TRBJ1-5	many	TRBV20-1	SAETARDQPQH
TRBJ2-7	-	TRBV10-1	ASSERLNYEQY
TRBJ2-2	many	TRBV2	ASSGHLTGELF
TRBJ2-5	-	TRBV18	ASSPGTGIQQETQY
TRBJ2-7	many	TRBV10-3	AIQPTNSRPSYEQY
TRBJ2-5	many	TRBV6-5	ASSYKGDSQETQY
TRBJ2-3	many	TRBV11-3	ASSLGAGASTDTQY
TRBJ1-4	few	TRBV10-3	AIRGREQEKLF
TRBJ2-3	many	TRBV12-3/TRBV12-4	ASSLAVTDTQY
TRBJ1-1	many	TRBV6-2/TRBV6-3	ASSYRYDEASTEAF
TRBJ2-7	many	TRBV7-2	ASSRDGQISYEQY
TRBJ2-1	many	TRBV12-3/TRBV12-4	ASSPRRYNEQF
TRBJ2-7	-	TRBV7-3	ASRKKYEQY
TRBJ1-3	many	TRBV20-1	SARGLGGEYSGNTIY
TRBJ2-5	many	TRBV20-1	SAAGTGRETQY
TRBJ1-5	-	TRBV27	ASRGYSNQPQH
TRBJ2-7	-	TRBV5-1	ASSLAGLFNEQY
TRBJ1-1	many	TRBV28	ASSLQPGGDTEAF
TRBJ2-1	-	TRBV29-1	SVDCRELAGGPEQF
TRBJ2-4	many	TRBV7-9	ASSLRGLAGVGDIQY
TRBJ2-5	few	TRBV29-1	SVSGTETQY
TRBJ1-1	few	TRBV14	ASSQIGAYTEAF
TRBJ1-6	few	TRBV20-1	SVPIPGTGGAGGNSPLH
TRBJ2-1	many	TRBV2	ASSWGSADEQF
TRBJ2-1	-	TRBV15	ATSRIRTSGRTDEQF
TRBJ2-3	-	TRBV12-3/TRBV12-4	ASSFQRRDMQY
TRBJ2-5	many	TRBV13	ASSYKVGGETQY
TRBJ1-6	few	TRBV20-1	SARVPGGSPLH
TRBJ2-1	many	TRBV27	ASSSNMDSHNEQF
TRBJ1-5	many	TRBV3-1	ASSQDSGQGAQPQH
TRBJ1-2	many	TRBV28	ASSRTGDFGYT
TRBJ2-5	-	TRBV18	ASSPETGGRKTQY
TRBJ1-1	few	TRBV10-3	AISDGQGNTEAF
TRBJ1-1	many	TRBV18	ASSPRSQEEAF
TRBJ2-1	many	TRBV18	ASSPLRLAGGNEQF
TRBJ2-7	-	TRBV18	ASSRKDKFSYEQY
TRBJ2-5	many	TRBV7-3	ASSPTGAGGETQY
TRBJ2-1	many	TRBV3-1	ASSQLGTPQF
TRBJ2-3	many	TRBV27	ASHRGREDTQY
TRBJ2-1	-	TRBV24-1	ATSDPGLAGYNEQF
TRBJ1-3	-	TRBV28	ASRLGGASGNTIY
TRBJ1-2	few	TRBV11-2	ASSLRRGYGYT
TRBJ2-1	-	TRBV3-1	ASSQPLDSGEQF
TRBJ2-1	-	TRBV14	ASSQRGTSGRADGHEQF
TRBJ1-2	many	TRBV6-1	ASLEASRANYGYT
TRBJ2-7	many	TRBV6-2/TRBV6-3	ASSYSVLNRLYEQY
TRBJ2-7	-	TRBV30	AWESTSSYEQY
TRBJ2-3	few	TRBV19	ASSIAGRDTQY
TRBJ2-7	few	TRBV19	ASSAGFSYEQY
TRBJ2-3	few	TRBV5-6	ASSLVNKSGLAGGPTDTQY
TRBJ1-5	many	TRBV5-1	ASSSGLSNQPQH
TRBJ1-5	many	TRBV3-1	ASSQDEGRGPQH
TRBJ2-2	many	TRBV6-2/TRBV6-3	ASSYGTVGGELF
TRBJ2-1	-	TRBV28	ASSLWASGAREQF
TRBJ2-1	-	TRBV20-1	SSGTGRYNEQF
TRBJ2-7	few	TRBV9	ASSVEAGGPEQY
TRBJ1-5	-	TRBV5-1	ASSLAPGSFSNQPQH